This T cell receptor (beta chain) was obtained from a study of T cell changes during pregnancy in multiple sclerosis (dated by TCRdb to the late 2010s). Turning to the overall study: Changes in the T cell repertoire over the course of pregnancy were examined in this study in women with multiple sclerosis.

The library was built by means of the immunoSEQ multiplex PCR assay. TCRdb re-hosts the immuneACCESS table, in-frame sequences only. Its copies lack some clones; in the studies checked, an unresolved V gene accounts for under half of them, and the cause for the rest is not known. In all, the sample holds about 120,000 clones, and 85% to 95% of those were seen once. The top ten clonotypes cover 6.2% of the sample. V gives up 4 bases and J gives up 2 bases, and the segment between their germline ends measures 8 bases. The CDR3 holds 13 amino acids from the cysteine to the phenylalanine. CDR3 DNA only is kept here, 39 bases in frame from base 1. CDR1 is given as SGHRS and CDR2 as YFSETQ, both from the germline V gene. Comments on this clone: The specificity of this receptor is unknown. Per-base quality was not reported, and no clone a single base away is much larger than it.

The sequence joins TRBV5-1 to TRBJ2-3; D gene: possibly TRBD1, on 5 matching bases. The specimen comprised peripheral blood, sampled before pregnancy. The TCR was taken from a female donor with multiple sclerosis, enrolled in a pregnancy study. The DNA sequence is given as TGCGCCAGCAGCCCGGACACCACAGATACGCAGTATTTT. Its protein is CASSPDTTDTQYF.